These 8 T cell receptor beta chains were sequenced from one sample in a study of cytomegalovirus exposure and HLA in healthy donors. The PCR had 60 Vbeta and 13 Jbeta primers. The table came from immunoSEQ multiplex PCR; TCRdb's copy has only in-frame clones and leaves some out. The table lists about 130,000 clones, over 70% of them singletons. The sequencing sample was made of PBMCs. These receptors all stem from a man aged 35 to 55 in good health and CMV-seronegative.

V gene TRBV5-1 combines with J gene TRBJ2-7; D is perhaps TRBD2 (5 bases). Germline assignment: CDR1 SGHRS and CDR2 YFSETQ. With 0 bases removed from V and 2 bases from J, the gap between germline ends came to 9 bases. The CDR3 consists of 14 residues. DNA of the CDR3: TGCGCCAGCAGCTTGGGGGAACTAGCCTACGAGCAGTACTTC. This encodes CASSLGELAYEQYF.

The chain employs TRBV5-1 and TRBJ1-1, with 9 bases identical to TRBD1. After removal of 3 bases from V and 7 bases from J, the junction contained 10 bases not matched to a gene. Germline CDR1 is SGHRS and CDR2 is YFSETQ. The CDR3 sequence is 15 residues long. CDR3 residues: CASSWEGQGGVEAFF. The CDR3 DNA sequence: TGCGCCAGCAGCTGGGAGGGACAGGGTGGTGTTGAAGCTTTCTTT.

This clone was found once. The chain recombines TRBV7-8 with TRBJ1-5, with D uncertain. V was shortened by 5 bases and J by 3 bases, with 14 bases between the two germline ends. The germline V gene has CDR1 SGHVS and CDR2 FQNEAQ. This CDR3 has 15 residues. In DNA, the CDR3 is TGTGCCAGCAGCCGTCTCAGACTCCTCAATCAGCCCCAGCATTTT. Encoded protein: CASSRLRLLNQPQHF.

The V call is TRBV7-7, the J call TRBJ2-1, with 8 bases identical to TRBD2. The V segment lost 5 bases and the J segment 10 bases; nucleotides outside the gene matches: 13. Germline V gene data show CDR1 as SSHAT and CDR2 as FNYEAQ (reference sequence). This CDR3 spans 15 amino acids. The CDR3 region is CASSLHAGGGSEQFF. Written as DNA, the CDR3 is TGTGCCAGCAGCCTCCACGCGGGGGGAGGTTCAGAGCAGTTCTTC. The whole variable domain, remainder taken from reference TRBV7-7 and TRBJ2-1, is GAGVSQSPRYKVTKRGQDVTLRCDPISSHATLYWYQQALGQGPEFLTYFNYEAQPDKSGLPSDRFSAERPEGSISTLTIQRTEQRDSAMYRCASSLHAGGGSEQFFGPGTRLTVL.

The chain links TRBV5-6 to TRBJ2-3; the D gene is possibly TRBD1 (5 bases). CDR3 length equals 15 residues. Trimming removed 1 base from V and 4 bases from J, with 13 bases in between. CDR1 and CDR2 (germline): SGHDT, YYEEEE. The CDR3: CASSLWGRLADTQYF. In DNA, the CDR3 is TGTGCCAGCAGCTTGTGGGGCCGTCTCGCAGATACGCAGTATTTT.

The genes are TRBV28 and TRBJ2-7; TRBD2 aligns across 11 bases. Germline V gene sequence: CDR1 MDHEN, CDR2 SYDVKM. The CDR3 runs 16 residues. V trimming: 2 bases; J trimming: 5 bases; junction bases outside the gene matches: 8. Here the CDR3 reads CASSLGTSGSNHEQYF. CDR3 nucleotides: TGTGCCAGCAGTTTAGGCACTAGCGGGAGTAACCACGAGCAGTACTTC.

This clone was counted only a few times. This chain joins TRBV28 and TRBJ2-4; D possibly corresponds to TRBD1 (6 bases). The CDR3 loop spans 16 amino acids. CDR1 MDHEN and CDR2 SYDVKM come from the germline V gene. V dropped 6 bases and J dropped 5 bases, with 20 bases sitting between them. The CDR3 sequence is CASRSQGLATENIQYF. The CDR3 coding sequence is TGTGCCAGCAGATCACAGGGCCTTGCGACCGAAAACATTCAGTACTTC.

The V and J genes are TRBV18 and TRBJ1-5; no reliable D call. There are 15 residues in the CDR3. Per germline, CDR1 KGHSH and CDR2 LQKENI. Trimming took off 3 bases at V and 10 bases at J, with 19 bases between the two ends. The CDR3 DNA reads TGTGCCAGCTCACCCCCCACATCTGGCCTTTTCCCCCAGCATTTT. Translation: CASSPPTSGLFPQHF. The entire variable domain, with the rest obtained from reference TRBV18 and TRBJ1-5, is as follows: NAGVMQNPRHLVRRRGQEARLRCSPMKGHSHVYWYRQLPEEGLKFMVYLQKENIIDESGMPKERFSAEFPKEGPSILRIQQVVRGDSAAYFCASSPPTSGLFPQHFGDGTRLSIL.